This record concerns one TCR beta chain sequence. CDR1 MNHNS and CDR2 SASEGT come from the germline V gene. V lost 2 bases to trimming and J lost 8 bases; unmatched junction nucleotides: 13. The CDR3 sequence is 17 residues long. This record belongs to a study of T cell responses to AZD1222 COVID-19 vaccine. Libraries were prepared by immunoSEQ multiplex PCR; TCRdb keeps only in-frame clonotypes and omits some of them. The top ten clones hold 2.5% to 3% of a sample with roughly 180,000 clones, about nine tenths of them seen once. Here the sequenced sample was peripheral blood, taken on day 0 of MenACWY control vaccination. The clonotype originates from an adult in good health. The chain is built from TRBV6-1 and TRBJ1-4, with 8 positions matching TRBD1. The CDR3 sequence is CASSEMVSGQGVEKLFF. For the CDR3, the DNA is TGTGCCAGCAGTGAAATGGTTTCAGGACAGGGCGTCGAAAAACTGTTTTTT.